The rows below give T cell receptor beta chains drawn from one sample of a study of CD8+ T cells in alopecia areata. Profiled with immunoSEQ multiplex PCR; TCRdb holds only in-frame clones, not every one. The profile shows about 160,000 clones, approximately 60% of them singletons. The sequences come from CD4+ T cells sorted from blood, collected at week 24, from a patient treated with tofacitinib. Source of these receptors: a human donor with alopecia areata. The CDR3 runs from the conserved cysteine through the conserved F or W. A D gene is named only where the DNA matches it firmly. Not every row has a clone size; where given, it reads once, few, many or a size class.

TGTGCCAGCACTAGAGGGGCTTGGCCAGATACGCAGTATTTT | CASTRGAWPDTQYF | - | TRBJ2-3 | TRBV6-5 | -
TGTGCCTGGAGTTTTCCCGGGACAGTCAATCAGCCCCAGCATTTT | CAWSFPGTVNQPQHF | TRBD1 | TRBJ1-5 | TRBV30 | few
TGTGCCAGCAGTTTTCGTTCCGGGGAGCTGTTTTTT | CASSFRSGELFF | - | TRBJ2-2 | TRBV27 | -
TGTGCCAGCAGCCTTCTTGGGACAGATACGCAGTATTTT | CASSLLGTDTQYF | - | TRBJ2-3 | TRBV5-6 | few
TGCGCCAGCAGCCACCAACCGGGACTAGCGGGACCGGCAGTATCCTACGAGCAGTACTTC | CASSHQPGLAGPAVSYEQYF | TRBD2 | TRBJ2-7 | TRBV4-1 | -
TGTGCCAGCAGTCCAGGACAGGGACGCTATGGCTACACCTTC | CASSPGQGRYGYTF | TRBD1 | TRBJ1-2 | TRBV27 | -
TGTGCCTGGACTACCCCCCAATCACCAGATACGCAGTATTTT | CAWTTPQSPDTQYF | - | TRBJ2-3 | TRBV30 | -
TGTGCCTGGGGGACCTACGAGCAGTACTTC | CAWGTYEQYF | - | TRBJ2-7 | TRBV30 | -
TGCGCCAGCAGCCAAGTCGACAAGCACTATGGCTACACCTTC | CASSQVDKHYGYTF | - | TRBJ1-2 | TRBV4-1 | -
TGTGCCAGCAGCCCATGGACAGAGGGCCTAAGGGCTGGGGCCAACGTCCTGACTTTC | CASSPWTEGLRAGANVLTF | - | TRBJ2-6 | TRBV27 | -
TGCAGCGTACGGTCCGGCGGTGGTCATGAAAAACTGTTTTTT | CSVRSGGGHEKLFF | - | TRBJ1-4 | TRBV29-1 | -
TGCAGCGTGGTTCGACAGGGGGCAGGCACAGATACGCAGTATTTT | CSVVRQGAGTDTQYF | TRBD1 | TRBJ2-3 | TRBV29-1 | -
TGTGCCAGCATGAGTCTAGGGGATGAGCAGTTCTTC | CASMSLGDEQFF | - | TRBJ2-1 | TRBV7-9 | -
TGTGCCAGCAGTTTGGGAAGGGGGACCTATGGCTACACCTTC | CASSLGRGTYGYTF | - | TRBJ1-2 | TRBV27 | -
TGTGCCAGCAGTATTAGCTCCTACGAGCAGTACTTC | CASSISSYEQYF | - | TRBJ2-7 | TRBV2 | -
TGCAGCGTGGGGGGGGTGAAGGATTATGGCTACACCTTC | CSVGGVKDYGYTF | - | TRBJ1-2 | TRBV29-1 | few
TGTGCCAGCAGCTTAATCGCGGTGTACAATGAGCAGTTCTTC | CASSLIAVYNEQFF | - | TRBJ2-1 | TRBV11-2 | medium-sized
TGCGCCAGCAGCTTGGTTCCGACAACTAATGAAAAACTGTTTTTT | CASSLVPTTNEKLFF | - | TRBJ1-4 | TRBV5-1 | -
TGTGCCAGCAGTGGGTTGCGGGGGGGCCGGGAGACCCAGTACTTC | CASSGLRGGRETQYF | TRBD2 | TRBJ2-5 | TRBV2 | -
TGTGCCAGCAGCGTAGGAGGTAGCGGGGGCTATACGGCGGCGTTCTTC | CASSVGGSGGYTAAFF | TRBD2 | TRBJ2-1 | TRBV9 | -
TGCAGCGTTGTAAGGGTCTCCTACAATGAGCAGTTCTTC | CSVVRVSYNEQFF | - | TRBJ2-1 | TRBV29-1 | -
TGTGCCAGCAGCCCCTCCATGGAGACCCAGTACTTC | CASSPSMETQYF | - | TRBJ2-5 | TRBV7-2 | -
TGCAGCGTCCTGGGACTATACACTGAAGCTTTCTTT | CSVLGLYTEAFF | - | TRBJ1-1 | TRBV29-1 | -
TGTGCCTGGAAAGATGGTGGCAGGGGGTCTTTCTTT | CAWKDGGRGSFF | TRBD1 | TRBJ1-1 | TRBV30 | -
TGCAGCGCGCGACAAGGGAACACCGGGGAGCTGTTTTTT | CSARQGNTGELFF | - | TRBJ2-2 | TRBV29-1 | -
TGCAGCGTTAAAGACGGACAGGAATATGGCTACACCTTC | CSVKDGQEYGYTF | TRBD1 | TRBJ1-2 | TRBV29-1 | few
TGCAGCGTTGCCCAAAGGACGGATTCACCCCTCCACTTT | CSVAQRTDSPLHF | - | TRBJ1-6 | TRBV29-1 | -
TGCAGTGCTAGAAAGGGAGAGACCCAGTACTTC | CSARKGETQYF | - | TRBJ2-5 | TRBV20-1 | few
TGCGCCAGCACCGCGGACAGCCAAAATTCACCCCTCCACTTT | CASTADSQNSPLHF | - | TRBJ1-6 | TRBV5-1 | -
TGTGCCTGGAGTCCCTCAGGGGGCACACTCACCAAGGCTTTCTTT | CAWSPSGGTLTKAFF | TRBD1 | TRBJ1-1 | TRBV30 | few
TGCAGCGTTGCGGGACCTGGTGGGAATGAGCAGTTCTTC | CSVAGPGGNEQFF | - | TRBJ2-1 | TRBV29-1 | few
TGCAGTGCTCCTTCGTCCAATGAGCAGTTCTTC | CSAPSSNEQFF | - | TRBJ2-1 | TRBV20-1 | -
TGCAGCGTTGTAGGGGGGATCTCCTACGAGCAGTACTTC | CSVVGGISYEQYF | - | TRBJ2-7 | TRBV29-1 | -
TGCAGCGTTGAAGACCATAGCACAGATACGCAGTATTTT | CSVEDHSTDTQYF | - | TRBJ2-3 | TRBV29-1 | few
TGTGCCTGGAGTAGCGGGACCAGGAGGAGCAATGAGCAGTTCTTC | CAWSSGTRRSNEQFF | TRBD2 | TRBJ2-1 | TRBV30 | few
TGCGCCAGCAGCCAAGGGGGCACTGAAGCTTTCTTT | CASSQGGTEAFF | - | TRBJ1-1 | TRBV5-1 | few
TGCAGCGTTTCCGGACAGGGGGCCTACGAGCAGTACTTC | CSVSGQGAYEQYF | TRBD1 | TRBJ2-7 | TRBV29-1 | -
TGCAGCGTGAAGGGGGAAGGTTCACCCCTCCACTTT | CSVKGEGSPLHF | - | TRBJ1-6 | TRBV29-1 | -
TGTGCCAGCAGCGTAGGGCACAGGGAGGCCGGGGAGCTGTTTTTT | CASSVGHREAGELFF | - | TRBJ2-2 | TRBV9 | -
TGTGCCTGGAGTCGAGCCTACGAGCAGTACTTC | CAWSRAYEQYF | - | TRBJ2-7 | TRBV30 | -
TGCGCCAGCAGCGGGGGACTACCGTCCACCGGGGAGCTGTTTTTT | CASSGGLPSTGELFF | TRBD2 | TRBJ2-2 | TRBV5-1 | -
TGTGCCAGCAGTTTTCCCGGGACAGGGAGCTACGAGCAGTACTTC | CASSFPGTGSYEQYF | TRBD1 | TRBJ2-7 | TRBV6-6 | -
TGCGCCAGCAGCCAAGATGGTTCCTACGAGCAGTACTTC | CASSQDGSYEQYF | - | TRBJ2-7 | TRBV4-1 | once
TGCAGCGTATCCGCGGGACGACCGAATTCACCCCTCCACTTT | CSVSAGRPNSPLHF | - | TRBJ1-6 | TRBV29-1 | -
TGTGCCAGCAGTCAAGGACAGCTAGAGACCCAGTACTTC | CASSQGQLETQYF | - | TRBJ2-5 | TRBV27 | -
TGCAGCGTTGGTGGCGTACTCACAGATACGCAGTATTTT | CSVGGVLTDTQYF | - | TRBJ2-3 | TRBV29-1 | -